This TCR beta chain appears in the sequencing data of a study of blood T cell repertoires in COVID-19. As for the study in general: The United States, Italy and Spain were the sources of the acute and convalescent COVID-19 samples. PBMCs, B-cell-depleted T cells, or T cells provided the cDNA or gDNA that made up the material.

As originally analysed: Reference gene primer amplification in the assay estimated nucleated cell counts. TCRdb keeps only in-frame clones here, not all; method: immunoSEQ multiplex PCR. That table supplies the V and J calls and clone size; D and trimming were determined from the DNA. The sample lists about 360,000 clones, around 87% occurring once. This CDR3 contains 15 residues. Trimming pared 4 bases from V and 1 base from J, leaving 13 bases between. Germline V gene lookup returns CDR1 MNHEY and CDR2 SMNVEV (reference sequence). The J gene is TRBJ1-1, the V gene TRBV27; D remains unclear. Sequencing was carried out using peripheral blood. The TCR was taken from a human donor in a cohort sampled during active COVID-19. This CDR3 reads CASSSPHTGNTEAFF. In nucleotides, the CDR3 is TGTGCCAGCAGTTCACCTCACACGGGGAACACTGAAGCTTTCTTT.